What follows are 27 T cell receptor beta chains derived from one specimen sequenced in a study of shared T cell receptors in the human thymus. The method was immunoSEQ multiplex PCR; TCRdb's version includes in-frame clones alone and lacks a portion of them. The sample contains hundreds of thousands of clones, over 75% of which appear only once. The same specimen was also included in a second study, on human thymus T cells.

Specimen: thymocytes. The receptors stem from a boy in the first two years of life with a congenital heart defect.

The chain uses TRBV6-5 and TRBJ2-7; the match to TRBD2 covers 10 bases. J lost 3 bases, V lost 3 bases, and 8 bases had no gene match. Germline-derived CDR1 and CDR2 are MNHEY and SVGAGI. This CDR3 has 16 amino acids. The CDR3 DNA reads TGTGCCAGCAGTTATGGTCGGACTAGCGGATACTACGAGCAGTACTTC. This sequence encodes CASSYGRTSGYYEQYF.

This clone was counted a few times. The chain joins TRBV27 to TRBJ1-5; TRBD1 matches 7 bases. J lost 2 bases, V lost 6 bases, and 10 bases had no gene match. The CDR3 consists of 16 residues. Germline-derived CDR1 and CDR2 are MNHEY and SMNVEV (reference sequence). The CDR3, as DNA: TGTGCCAGCAGGCCGACAGGGTGCTTCGGCAATCAGCCCCAGCATTTT. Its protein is CASRPTGCFGNQPQHF.

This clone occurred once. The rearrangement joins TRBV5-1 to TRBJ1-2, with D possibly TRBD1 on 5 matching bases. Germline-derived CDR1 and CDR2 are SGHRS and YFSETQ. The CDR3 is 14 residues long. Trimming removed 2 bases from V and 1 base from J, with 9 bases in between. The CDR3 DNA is TGCGCCAGCAGCTTAGGAGGGGTTAACTATGGCTACACCTTC. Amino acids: CASSLGGVNYGYTF.

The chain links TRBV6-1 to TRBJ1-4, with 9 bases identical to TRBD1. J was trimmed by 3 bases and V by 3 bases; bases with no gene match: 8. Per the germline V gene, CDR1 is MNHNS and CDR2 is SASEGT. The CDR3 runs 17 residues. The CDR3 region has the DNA TGTGCCAGCAGTGAGTCCCGGGACAGGGAGGCTAATGAAAAACTGTTTTTT. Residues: CASSESRDREANEKLFF.

The CDR3 DNA follows: TGCGCCAGCAGCCAAGGGCTAGCGGGAGGGCCGGAGCCTTACAATGAGCAGTTCTTC. Its protein is CASSQGLAGGPEPYNEQFF. The genes are TRBV4-3 and TRBJ2-1; 12 bases align to TRBD2. Per the germline V gene, CDR1 is LGHNA and CDR2 is YSLEER. Germline trimming cut 1 base from V and 4 bases from J; bases unmatched to any gene: 11. The CDR3 sequence is 19 residues long.

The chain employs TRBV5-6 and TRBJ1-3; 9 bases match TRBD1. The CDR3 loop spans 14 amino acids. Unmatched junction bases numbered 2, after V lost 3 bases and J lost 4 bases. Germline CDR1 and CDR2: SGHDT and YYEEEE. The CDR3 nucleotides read TGTGCCAGCAGCTGGACAGGGGTCGGAAACACCATATATTTT. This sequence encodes CASSWTGVGNTIYF.

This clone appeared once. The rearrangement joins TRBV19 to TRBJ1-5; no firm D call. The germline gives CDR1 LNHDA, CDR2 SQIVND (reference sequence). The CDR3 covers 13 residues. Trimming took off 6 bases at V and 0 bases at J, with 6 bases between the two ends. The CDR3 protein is CASRTYSNQPQHF. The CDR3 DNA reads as TGTGCCAGTAGGACATATAGCAATCAGCCCCAGCATTTT.

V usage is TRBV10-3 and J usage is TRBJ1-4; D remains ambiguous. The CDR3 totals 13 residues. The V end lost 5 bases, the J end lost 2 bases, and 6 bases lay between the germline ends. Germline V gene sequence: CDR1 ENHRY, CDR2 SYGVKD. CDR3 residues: CAISPGTNEKLFF. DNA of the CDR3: TGTGCCATCAGTCCAGGCACTAATGAAAAACTGTTTTTT.

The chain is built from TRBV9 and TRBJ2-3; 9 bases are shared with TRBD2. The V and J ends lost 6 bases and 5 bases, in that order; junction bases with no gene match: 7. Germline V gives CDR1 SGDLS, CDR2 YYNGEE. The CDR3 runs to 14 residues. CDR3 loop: CASTPGSGRDTQYF. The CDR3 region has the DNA TGTGCCAGCACCCCGGGTAGCGGGAGAGATACGCAGTATTTT.

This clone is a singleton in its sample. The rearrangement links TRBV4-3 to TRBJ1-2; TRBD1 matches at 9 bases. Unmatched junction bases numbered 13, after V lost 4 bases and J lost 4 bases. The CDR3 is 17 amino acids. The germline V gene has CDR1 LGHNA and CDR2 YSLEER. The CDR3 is CASSLLWTGETSYGYTF. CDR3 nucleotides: TGCGCCAGCAGCCTTCTTTGGACAGGGGAGACCTCCTATGGCTACACCTTC.

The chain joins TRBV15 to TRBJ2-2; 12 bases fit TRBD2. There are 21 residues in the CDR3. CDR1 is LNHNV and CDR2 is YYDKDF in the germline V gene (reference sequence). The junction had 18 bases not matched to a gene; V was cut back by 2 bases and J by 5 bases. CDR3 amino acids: CATSRQLTRTSGTRRTGELFF. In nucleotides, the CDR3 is TGTGCCACCAGCAGACAACTGACCCGGACTAGCGGGACGCGGCGGACCGGGGAGCTGTTTTTT.

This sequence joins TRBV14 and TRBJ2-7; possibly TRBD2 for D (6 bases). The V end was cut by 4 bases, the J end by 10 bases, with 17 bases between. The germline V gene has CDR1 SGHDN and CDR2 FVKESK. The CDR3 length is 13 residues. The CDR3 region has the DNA TGTGCCAGCAGCCCACCCGGGACTCCGGTCCAGTACTTC. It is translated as CASSPPGTPVQYF. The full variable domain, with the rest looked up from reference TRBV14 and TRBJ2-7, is EAGVTQFPSHSVIEKGQTVTLRCDPISGHDNLYWYRRVMGKEIKFLLHFVKESKQDESGMPNNRFLAERTGGTYSTLKVQPAELEDSGVYFCASSPPGTPVQYFGPGTRLTVT.

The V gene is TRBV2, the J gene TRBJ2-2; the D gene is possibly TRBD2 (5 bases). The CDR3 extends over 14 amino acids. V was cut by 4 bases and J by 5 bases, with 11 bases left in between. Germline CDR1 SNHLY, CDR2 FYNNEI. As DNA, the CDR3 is TGTGCCAGCAGTGCGGAAAGGGAGACCGGGGAGCTGTTTTTT. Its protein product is CASSAERETGELFF.

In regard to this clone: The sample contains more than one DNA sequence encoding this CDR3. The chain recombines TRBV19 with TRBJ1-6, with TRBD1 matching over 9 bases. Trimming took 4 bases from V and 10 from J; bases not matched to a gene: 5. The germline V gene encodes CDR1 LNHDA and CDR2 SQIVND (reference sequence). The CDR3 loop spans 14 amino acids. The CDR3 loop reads CASSTGTGNSPLHF. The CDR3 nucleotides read TGTGCCAGTAGTACCGGGACAGGGAACTCACCCCTCCACTTT. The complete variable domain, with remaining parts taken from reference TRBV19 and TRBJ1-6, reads DGGITQSPKYLFRKEGQNVTLSCEQNLNHDAMYWYRQDPGQGLRLIYYSQIVNDFQKGDIAEGYSVSREKKESFPLTVTSAQKNPTAFYLCASSTGTGNSPLHFGNGTRLTVT.

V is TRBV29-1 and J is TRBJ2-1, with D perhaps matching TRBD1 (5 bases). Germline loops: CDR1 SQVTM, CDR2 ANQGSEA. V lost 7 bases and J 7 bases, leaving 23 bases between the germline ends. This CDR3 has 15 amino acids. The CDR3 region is CSATGGRVAWNEQFF. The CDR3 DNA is TGCAGCGCTACCGGTGGCAGGGTCGCTTGGAATGAGCAGTTCTTC.

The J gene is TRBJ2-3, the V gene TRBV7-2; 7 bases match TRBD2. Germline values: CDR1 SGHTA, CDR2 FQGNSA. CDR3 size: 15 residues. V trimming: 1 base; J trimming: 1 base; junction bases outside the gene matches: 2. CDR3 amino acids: CASSLEREGTDTQYF. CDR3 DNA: TGTGCCAGCAGCTTAGAACGGGAGGGCACAGATACGCAGTATTTT.

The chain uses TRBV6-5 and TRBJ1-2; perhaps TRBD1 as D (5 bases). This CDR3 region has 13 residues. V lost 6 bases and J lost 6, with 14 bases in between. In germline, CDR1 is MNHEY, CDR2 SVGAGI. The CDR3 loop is CASRRHRSHGYTF. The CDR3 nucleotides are TGTGCCAGCAGACGCCACAGGAGTCATGGCTACACCTTC.

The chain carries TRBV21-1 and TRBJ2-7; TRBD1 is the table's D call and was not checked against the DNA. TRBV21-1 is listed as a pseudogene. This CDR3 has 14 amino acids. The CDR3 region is CASSKRTGWREQYF. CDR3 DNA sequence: TGTGCCAGCAGCAAAAGGACAGGTTGGCGAGAGCAGTACTTC.

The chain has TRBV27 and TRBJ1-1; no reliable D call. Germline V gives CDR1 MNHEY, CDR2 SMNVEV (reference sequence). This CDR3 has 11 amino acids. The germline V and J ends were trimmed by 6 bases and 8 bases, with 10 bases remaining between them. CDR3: CASRFREEAFF. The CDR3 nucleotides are TGTGCCAGCAGATTCCGGGAAGAAGCTTTCTTT.

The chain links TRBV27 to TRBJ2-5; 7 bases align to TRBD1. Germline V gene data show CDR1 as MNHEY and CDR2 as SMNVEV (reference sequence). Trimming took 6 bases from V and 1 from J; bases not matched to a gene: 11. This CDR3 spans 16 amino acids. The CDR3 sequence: CASRRDGQALQETQYF. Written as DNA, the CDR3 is TGTGCCAGCAGGAGAGACGGACAGGCCCTCCAAGAGACCCAGTACTTC.

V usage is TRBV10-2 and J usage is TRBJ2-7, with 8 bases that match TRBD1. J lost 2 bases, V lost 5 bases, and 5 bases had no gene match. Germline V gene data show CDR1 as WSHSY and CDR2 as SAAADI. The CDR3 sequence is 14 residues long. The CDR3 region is CASSPGTGPYEQYF. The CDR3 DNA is TGCGCCAGCAGTCCCGGGACAGGCCCCTACGAGCAGTACTTC.

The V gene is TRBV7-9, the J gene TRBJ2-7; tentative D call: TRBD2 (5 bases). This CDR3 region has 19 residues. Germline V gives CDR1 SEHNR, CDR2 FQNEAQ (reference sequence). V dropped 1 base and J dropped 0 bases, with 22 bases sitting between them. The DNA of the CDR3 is TGTGCCAGCAGCTTAGTTAGTCTTCGGGATCCTTCGAGCTCCTACGAGCAGTACTTC. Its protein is CASSLVSLRDPSSSYEQYF.

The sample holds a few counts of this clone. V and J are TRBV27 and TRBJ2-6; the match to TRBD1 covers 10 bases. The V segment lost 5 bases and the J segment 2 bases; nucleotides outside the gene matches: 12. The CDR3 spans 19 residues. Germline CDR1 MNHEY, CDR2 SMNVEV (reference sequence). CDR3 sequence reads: CASSPLGTGASPGANVLTF. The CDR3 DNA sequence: TGTGCCAGCAGTCCGCTGGGGACAGGGGCCTCGCCTGGGGCCAACGTCCTGACTTTC.

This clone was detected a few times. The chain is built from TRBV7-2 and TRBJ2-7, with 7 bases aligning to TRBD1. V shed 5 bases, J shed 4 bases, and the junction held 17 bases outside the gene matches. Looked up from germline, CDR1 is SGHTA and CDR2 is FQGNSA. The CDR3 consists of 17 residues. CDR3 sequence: CASSRLGSRDSRYEQYF. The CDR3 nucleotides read TGTGCCAGCAGCCGATTAGGGAGCCGGGACAGTAGATACGAGCAGTACTTC.

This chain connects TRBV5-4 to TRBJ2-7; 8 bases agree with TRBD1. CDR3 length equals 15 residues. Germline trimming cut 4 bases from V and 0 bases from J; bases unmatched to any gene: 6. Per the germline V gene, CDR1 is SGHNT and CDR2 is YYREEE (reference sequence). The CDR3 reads CASSPGTGFSYEQYF. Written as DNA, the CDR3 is TGTGCCAGCAGCCCCGGGACAGGATTCTCCTACGAGCAGTACTTC. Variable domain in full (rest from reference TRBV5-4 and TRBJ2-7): ETGVTQSPTHLIKTRGQQVTLRCSSQSGHNTVSWYQQALGQGPQFIFQYYREEENGRGNFPPRFSGLQFPNYSSELNVNALELDDSALYLCASSPGTGFSYEQYFGPGTRLTVT.

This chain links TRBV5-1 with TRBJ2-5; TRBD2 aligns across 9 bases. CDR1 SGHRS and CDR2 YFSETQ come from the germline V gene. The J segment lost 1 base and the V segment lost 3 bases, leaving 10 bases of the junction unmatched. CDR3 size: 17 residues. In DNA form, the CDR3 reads TGCGCCAGCAGCTGGGGTCTAGCGGGGCTATTCCAAGAGACCCAGTACTTC. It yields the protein CASSWGLAGLFQETQYF.

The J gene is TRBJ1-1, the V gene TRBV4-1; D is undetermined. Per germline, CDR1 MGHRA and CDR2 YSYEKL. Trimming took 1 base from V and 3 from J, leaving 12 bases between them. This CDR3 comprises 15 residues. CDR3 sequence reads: CASSQGAWRYTEAFF. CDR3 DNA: TGCGCCAGCAGCCAAGGGGCGTGGAGGTACACTGAAGCTTTCTTT.